These 21 T cell receptor beta chains share one sample of origin, sequenced in a study of T cells in localized non-small cell lung cancer. Generated by immunoSEQ multiplex PCR, the TCRdb table keeps only in-frame clones and is missing some. The table includes 25,000 to 30,000 clones, 75% to 95% detected once. The sequenced sample was peripheral blood, obtained before any cancer treatment. All receptors come from a female donor at least 60 years old with stage I lung adenocarcinoma.

J is TRBJ1-5 and V is TRBV28; D not certain. Trimming took 6 bases from V and 7 from J, leaving 10 bases between them. The CDR3 consists of 12 residues. Germline CDR1 is MDHEN and CDR2 is SYDVKM. CDR3 amino acids: CASRLGGQPQHF. The CDR3 bases are TGTGCCAGCAGGTTAGGCGGGCAGCCCCAGCATTTT.

This clone has only one observation. The chain employs TRBV5-1 and TRBJ2-1; a weak D match, TRBD1 (5 bases). With 2 bases removed from V and 6 bases from J, the gap between germline ends came to 9 bases. The CDR3 runs 13 residues. Germline V gene data show CDR1 as SGHRS and CDR2 as YFSETQ. CDR3 region: CASSFQGSNEQFF. The CDR3 coding sequence is TGCGCCAGCAGCTTTCAGGGTAGCAATGAGCAGTTCTTC.

The chain combines TRBV7-9 with TRBJ2-7; 7 bases fit TRBD2. The CDR3 covers 15 residues. V lost 2 bases to trimming and J lost 7 bases; unmatched junction nucleotides: 11. Germline V gene lookup returns CDR1 SEHNR and CDR2 FQNEAQ (reference sequence). CDR3 coding DNA: TGTGCCAGCAGCTTATCGAGCGGGATCGTAGGTGAGCAGTACTTC. Encoded protein: CASSLSSGIVGEQYF. Based on the CDR3 plus reference TRBV7-9 and TRBJ2-7, the full variable domain is DTGVSQNPRHKITKRGQNVTFRCDPISEHNRLYWYRQTLGQGPEFLTYFQNEAQLEKSRLLSDRFSAERPKGSFSTLEIQRTEQGDSAMYLCASSLSSGIVGEQYFGPGTRLTVT.

The rearrangement joins TRBV5-1 to TRBJ2-2, with 16 bases lining up with TRBD2. The CDR3 is made up of 17 amino acids. Germline V lookup: CDR1 SGHRS, CDR2 YFSETQ. Losses at the gene ends were 4 bases for V and 9 bases for J; bases not matched to a gene: 9. The CDR3 region is CASSPGLAGGIPRELFF. For the CDR3, the DNA is TGCGCCAGCAGCCCGGGACTAGCGGGGGGGATTCCGAGGGAGCTGTTTTTT. Based on the CDR3 plus reference TRBV5-1 and TRBJ2-2, the full variable domain is KAGVTQTPRYLIKTRGQQVTLSCSPISGHRSVSWYQQTPGQGLQFLFEYFSETQRNKGNFPGRFSGRQFSNSRSEMNVSTLELGDSALYLCASSPGLAGGIPRELFFGEGSRLTVL.

This chain joins TRBV6-5 and TRBJ2-1, with TRBD2 as a possible D gene (6 bases). Germline CDR1 reads MNHEY; CDR2 reads SVGAGI. Between the trimmed V and J ends, which lost 1 base and 2 bases, there was a span of 9 bases. The CDR3 is 15 residues long. For the CDR3, the DNA is TGTGCCAGCAGTTACTGGCAGCGGGCCTACAATGAGCAGTTCTTC. This sequence encodes CASSYWQRAYNEQFF.

J is TRBJ1-1 and V is TRBV7-8; D unclear. V was cut by 4 bases and J by 1 base, with 10 bases left in between. Germline CDR1 reads SGHVS; CDR2 reads FQNEAQ. The length of the CDR3 is 14 residues. The CDR3 nucleotides are TGTGCCAGCAGCTCCCGTTTCGGGAACACTGAAGCTTTCTTT. Residues: CASSSRFGNTEAFF.

V usage is TRBV4-1 and J usage is TRBJ2-7; D ambiguous. Germline values: CDR1 MGHRA, CDR2 YSYEKL. V was pared by 4 bases and J by 0 bases, with 13 bases between. This CDR3 has 15 amino acids. The CDR3 coding sequence is TGCGCCAGCAGCCGAACCCCCGCTTACTCCTACGAGCAGTACTTC. It encodes CASSRTPAYSYEQYF.

The chain is built from TRBV9 and TRBJ1-3; D remains ambiguous. The CDR3 is made up of 13 amino acids. The V gene lost 4 bases and the J gene lost 0 bases, with 5 bases spanning the gap. CDR1 SGDLS and CDR2 YYNGEE come from the germline V gene. CDR3 sequence: CASSSSSGNTIYF. In DNA, the CDR3 is TGTGCCAGCAGCAGCAGCTCTGGAAACACCATATATTTT. The variable domain in full, with the rest retrieved from reference TRBV9 and TRBJ1-3, is DSGVTQTPKHLITATGQRVTLRCSPRSGDLSVYWYQQSLDQGLQFLIQYYNGEERAKGNILERFSAQQFPDLHSELNLSSLELGDSALYFCASSSSSGNTIYFGEGSWLTVV.

The genes are TRBV9 and TRBJ2-4; D is perhaps TRBD1 (5 bases). The CDR3 runs 13 residues. CDR1 SGDLS and CDR2 YYNGEE come from the germline V gene. Trimming left V 0 bases short and J 9 bases short, with 10 bases between. CDR3: CASSVGQSPIQYF. DNA of the CDR3: TGTGCCAGCAGCGTAGGACAGTCGCCCATTCAGTACTTC. The whole variable domain, filled in from reference TRBV9 and TRBJ2-4, reads DSGVTQTPKHLITATGQRVTLRCSPRSGDLSVYWYQQSLDQGLQFLIQYYNGEERAKGNILERFSAQQFPDLHSELNLSSLELGDSALYFCASSVGQSPIQYFGAGTRLSVL.

The chain uses TRBV11-2 and TRBJ1-2; D ambiguous. Trimming took 2 bases from V and 8 from J, leaving 15 bases between them. Germline values: CDR1 SGHAT, CDR2 FQNNGV. CDR3 size: 14 residues. CDR3 protein: CASSLNEVPFGYTF. The DNA for the CDR3 is TGTGCCAGCAGCTTAAATGAGGTACCTTTCGGCTACACCTTC.

V and J are TRBV4-1 and TRBJ1-1; D is possibly TRBD1 (5 bases). This CDR3 comprises 15 residues. Per germline, CDR1 MGHRA and CDR2 YSYEKL. Trimming took 5 bases from V and 4 from J, leaving 17 bases between them. In DNA, the CDR3 is TGCGCCAGCAGCTCCCGGGTCAGGGAGTCCACTGAAGCTTTCTTT. As protein: CASSSRVRESTEAFF.

This chain uses TRBV21-1 with TRBJ1-5; the D call in the table, TRBD1, was not verified against the DNA. TRBV21-1 has pseudogene status. This CDR3 contains 16 residues. The chain's CDR3 is CASSNKTAFSNQPQHF. The CDR3 DNA follows: TGTGCCAGCAGCAATAAGACAGCATTTAGCAATCAGCCCCAGCATTTT.

A single count supports this clone. The chain links TRBV28 to TRBJ1-4; TRBD1 aligns across 9 bases. The germline CDR1 and CDR2 sequences are MDHEN and SYDVKM. The CDR3 totals 15 residues. V lost 3 bases and J lost 7; bases outside the gene matches: 6. CDR3 protein: CASSLVGQGGEKLFF. The CDR3 DNA follows: TGTGCCAGCAGTTTGGTGGGACAGGGTGGTGAAAAACTGTTTTTT.

Written as DNA, the CDR3 is TGTGCCAGCAGCAAGGGCAACTCCTGGTTCAGGGGACATGAAAAACTGTTTTTT. This encodes CASSKGNSWFRGHEKLFF. The V call is TRBV5-6, the J call TRBJ1-4, with D perhaps TRBD1 (6 bases). The CDR3 has 18 amino acids. The germline V and J ends were trimmed by 4 bases and 6 bases, with 25 bases remaining between them. Germline V gene data show CDR1 as SGHDT and CDR2 as YYEEEE.

The chain carries TRBV7-8 and TRBJ1-3; TRBD1 matches at 8 bases. CDR1 SGHVS and CDR2 FQNEAQ come from the germline V gene. The CDR3 loop spans 15 amino acids. The ends lost 1 base at V and 3 bases at J; junction bases unmatched: 2. CDR3 DNA: TGTGCCAGCAGCTTAGACAGGGGGAATGGAAACACCATATATTTT. It is translated as CASSLDRGNGNTIYF. The full variable domain, rest sourced from reference TRBV7-8 and TRBJ1-3, is GAGVSQSPRYKVAKRGQDVALRCDPISGHVSLFWYQQALGQGPEFLTYFQNEAQLDKSGLPSDRFFAERPEGSVSTLKIQRTQQEDSAVYLCASSLDRGNGNTIYFGEGSWLTVV.

This clone is labeled medium-sized. The chain is built from TRBV7-9 and TRBJ2-1, with 7 nucleotides matching TRBD1. V was clipped by 4 bases and J by 4 bases; unmatched bases: 7. Germline V gene sequence: CDR1 SEHNR, CDR2 FQNEAQ (reference sequence). The CDR3 has 15 residues. CDR3 sequence (DNA): TGTGCCAGCAGCTCCGGGACAGTACAGTACAATGAGCAGTTCTTC. Protein sequence: CASSSGTVQYNEQFF.

This clone was counted a single time. The rearrangement links TRBV6-1 to TRBJ1-5; D uncertain. Germline CDR1 MNHNS, CDR2 SASEGT. CDR3 length: 13 amino acids. Trimming left V 2 bases short and J 3 bases short, with 5 bases between. CDR3 nucleotide sequence: TGTGCCAGCAGTGAAATGATCAATCAGCCCCAGCATTTT. Its protein product is CASSEMINQPQHF.

The gene calls are TRBV10-3 and TRBJ2-1, with 7 bases lining up with TRBD2. Germline lookup yields CDR1 ENHRY and CDR2 SYGVKD. Trimming cost V 9 bases and J 8 bases; bases outside gene matches: 10. The CDR3 consists of 13 residues. CDR3 in DNA: TGTGCCATTCGGGGGGACTTCTGGGATGAGCAGTTCTTC. Its protein product is CAIRGDFWDEQFF.

In its sample, this clone was seen a few times. The rearrangement joins TRBV6-1 to TRBJ1-5; tentative D call: TRBD1 (5 bases). The CDR3 extends over 16 amino acids. Per germline, CDR1 MNHNS and CDR2 SASEGT. Trimming took 0 bases from V and 2 from J, leaving 11 bases between them. The chain's CDR3 is CASSEASQGGNQPQHF. CDR3 nucleotide sequence: TGTGCCAGCAGTGAAGCGAGTCAGGGCGGCAATCAGCCCCAGCATTTT.

The V call is TRBV28, the J call TRBJ2-2, with 10 bases that match TRBD1. CDR1 and CDR2 (germline): MDHEN, SYDVKM. The CDR3 is 15 amino acids. V gave up 6 bases and J gave up 0 bases; unmatched junction bases: 1. CDR3 sequence reads: CASRTGGANTGELFF. The CDR3 DNA sequence: TGTGCCAGCAGGACAGGGGGCGCGAACACCGGGGAGCTGTTTTTT.

The genes are TRBV4-2 and TRBJ1-5, with TRBD1 matching 7 bases. Trimming removed 0 bases from V and 4 bases from J; junction bases left unmatched: 3. The germline CDR1 and CDR2 sequences are LGHNA and YNFKEQ. The CDR3 consists of 15 residues. DNA of the CDR3: TGTGCCAGCAGCCAAGATCAACAGGGGAATCAGCCCCAGCATTTT. Amino acids: CASSQDQQGNQPQHF.